The present T cell receptor beta chain was sequenced within a study of T cell repertoires in cytomegalovirus infection (dated by TCRdb to between 2017 and 2020). For the study in its entirety: Donor HLA type was relevant to the analysis, because carriage of CMV infection together with the matching HLA type was indicated by public TCR beta signatures. Overall study results and their limits: The ex vivo response was dominated by HLA-C-restricted CMV-specific TCR beta clonotypes, which also provided the single most frequent clonotype in two of eight donors. Carriers of CMV infection plus the relevant HLA type were discriminated by the cumulative frequency of public TCR beta family members in the study cohort and in an independent roughly 340-donor cohort.

Sequencing was carried out with an Illumina HiSeq 1500. Through fastp at Q25 and MiXCR, TCRdb rebuilt clones from the public reads, retaining in-frame beta chains. A single entry per CDR3 protein holds the most common genes and DNA from its merged rows. The sample yields about 740,000 distinct CDR3 sequences; roughly 36% were counted once. The ten biggest clones cover around 2.8% of the sample. The CDR3 sequence holds 13 residues, the cysteine and phenylalanine included. Only the CDR3 part of the read is kept: 39 bases, read in frame from the first base. This clonotype was picked up many times. It lacks a known antigen. The junction shows a germline mismatch at one end, possibly a read error.

This TCR came from a human donor in good health (CMV status not recorded). Some clones in this sample may be carry-over from other donors' samples. Sequencing used PBMCs. This receptor chain uses TRBV12-3 or TRBV12-4 and TRBJ1-2, and 8 bases in between align with TRBD1. The base sequence is TGTGCCAGCAGCTTAGGACAGGGCTATGGCTACACCTTC. This codes for CASSLGQGYGYTF.